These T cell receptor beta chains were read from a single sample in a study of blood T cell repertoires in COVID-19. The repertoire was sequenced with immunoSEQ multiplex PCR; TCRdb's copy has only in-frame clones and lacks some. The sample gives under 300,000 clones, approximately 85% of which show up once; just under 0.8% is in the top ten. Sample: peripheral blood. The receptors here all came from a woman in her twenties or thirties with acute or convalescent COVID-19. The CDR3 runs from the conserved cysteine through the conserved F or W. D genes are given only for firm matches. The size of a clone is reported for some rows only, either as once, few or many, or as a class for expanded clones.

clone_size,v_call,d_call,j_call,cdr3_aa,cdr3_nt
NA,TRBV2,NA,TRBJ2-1,CASSEGTNEQFF,TGTGCCAGCAGTGAAGGGACAAATGAGCAGTTCTTC
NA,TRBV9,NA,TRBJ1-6,CASSVGGSPLHF,TGTGCCAGCAGCGTAGGAGGTTCACCCCTCCACTTT
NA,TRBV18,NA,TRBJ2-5,CASSPIDATSGTQYF,TGTGCCAGCTCACCGATCGATGCAACCTCGGGGACCCAGTACTTC
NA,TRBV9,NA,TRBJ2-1,CASSGMSGRGGNNEQFF,TGTGCCAGCAGCGGAATGAGTGGGAGGGGGGGTAACAATGAGCAGTTCTTC
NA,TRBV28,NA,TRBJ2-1,CASSLLGGDVNEQFF,TGTGCCAGCAGTTTGCTAGGAGGGGATGTCAATGAGCAGTTCTTC
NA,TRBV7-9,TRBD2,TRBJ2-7,CASRSGTSLYEQYF,TGTGCCAGCAGGAGTGGGACTAGCCTTTACGAGCAGTACTTC
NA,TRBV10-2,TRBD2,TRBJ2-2,CASSIYSGRNTGELFF,TGCGCCAGCAGTATTTATAGCGGGAGGAACACCGGGGAGCTGTTTTTT
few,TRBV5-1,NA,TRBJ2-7,CASSLGGSSSYEQYF,TGCGCCAGCAGCTTGGGCGGGTCGAGCTCCTACGAGCAGTACTTC
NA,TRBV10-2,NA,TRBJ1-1,CASSEINEAFF,TGCGCCAGCAGTGAGATAAATGAAGCTTTCTTT
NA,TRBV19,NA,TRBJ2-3,CASSRLGFGTDTQYF,TGTGCCAGTAGTAGACTAGGGTTTGGCACAGATACGCAGTATTTT
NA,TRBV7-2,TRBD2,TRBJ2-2,CASSYPSGSSGELFF,TGTGCCAGCAGCTATCCTAGCGGGAGCAGTGGGGAGCTGTTTTTT
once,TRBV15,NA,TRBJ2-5,CATSSVEGGTQYF,TGTGCCACCAGCAGTGTTGAGGGCGGGACCCAGTACTTC
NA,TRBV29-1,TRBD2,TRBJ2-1,CSVGRASGSSSYNEQFF,TGCAGCGTTGGTAGGGCTAGCGGGAGCTCCTCCTACAATGAGCAGTTCTTC